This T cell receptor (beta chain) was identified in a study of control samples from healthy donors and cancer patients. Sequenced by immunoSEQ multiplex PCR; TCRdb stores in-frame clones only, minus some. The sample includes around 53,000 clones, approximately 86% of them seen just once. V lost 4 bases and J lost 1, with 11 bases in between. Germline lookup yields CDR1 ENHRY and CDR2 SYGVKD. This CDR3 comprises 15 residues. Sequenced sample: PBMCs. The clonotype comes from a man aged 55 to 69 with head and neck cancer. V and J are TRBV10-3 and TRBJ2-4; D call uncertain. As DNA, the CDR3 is TGTGCCATCAGTGTGAGTCTGGAGGCCAAAAACATTCAGTACTTC. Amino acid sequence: CAISVSLEAKNIQYF.